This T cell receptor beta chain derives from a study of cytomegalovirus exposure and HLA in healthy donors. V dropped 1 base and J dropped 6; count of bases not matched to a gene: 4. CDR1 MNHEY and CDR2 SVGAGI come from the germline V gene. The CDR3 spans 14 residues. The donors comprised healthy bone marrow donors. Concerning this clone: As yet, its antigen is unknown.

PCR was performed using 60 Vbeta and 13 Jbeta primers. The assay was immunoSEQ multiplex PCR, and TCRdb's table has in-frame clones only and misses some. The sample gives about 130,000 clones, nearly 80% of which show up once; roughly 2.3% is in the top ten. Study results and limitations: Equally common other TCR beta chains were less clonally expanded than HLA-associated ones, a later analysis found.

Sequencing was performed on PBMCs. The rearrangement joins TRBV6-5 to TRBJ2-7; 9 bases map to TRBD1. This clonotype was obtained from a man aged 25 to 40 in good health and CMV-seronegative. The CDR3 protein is CASSYWGQGSEQYF. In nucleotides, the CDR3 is TGTGCCAGCAGTTACTGGGGACAGGGTAGCGAGCAGTACTTC.